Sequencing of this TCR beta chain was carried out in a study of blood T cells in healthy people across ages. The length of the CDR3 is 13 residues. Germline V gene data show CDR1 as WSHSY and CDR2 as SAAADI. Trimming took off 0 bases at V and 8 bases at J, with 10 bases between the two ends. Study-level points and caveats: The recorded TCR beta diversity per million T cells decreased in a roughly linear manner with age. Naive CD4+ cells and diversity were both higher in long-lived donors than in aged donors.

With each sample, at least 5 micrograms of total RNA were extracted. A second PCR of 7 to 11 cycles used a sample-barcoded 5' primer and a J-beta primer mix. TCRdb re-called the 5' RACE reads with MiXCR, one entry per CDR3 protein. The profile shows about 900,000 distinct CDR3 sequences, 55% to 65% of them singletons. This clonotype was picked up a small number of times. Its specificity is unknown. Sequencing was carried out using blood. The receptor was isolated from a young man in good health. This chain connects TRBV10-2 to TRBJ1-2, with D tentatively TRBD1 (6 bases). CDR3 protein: CASSESWTAGYTF. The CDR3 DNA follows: TGCGCCAGCAGTGAGTCGTGGACAGCGGGCTACACCTTC.